These T cell receptor beta chains were read from a single sample in a study of monozygotic twins with cystic fibrosis. Measured with immunoSEQ multiplex PCR; TCRdb has only the in-frame clones, and not every one. The sample has tens of thousands of clones, 96% seen once. Sequencing was done on a sample of blood. All receptors derive from a girl aged 2-10 years with cystic fibrosis. CDR3s include the opening cysteine and the closing phenylalanine or tryptophan. A D gene is named only where the DNA matches it firmly. Clone size appears in some rows only: once, few, many, or a class for an expanded clone.

j_gene	d_gene	v_gene	abundance	CDR3nt	CDR3aa
TRBJ1-1	NA	TRBV30	once	TGTGCCTGGAGTGTGGAGACAGGGAACACTGAAGCTTTCTTT	CAWSVETGNTEAFF
TRBJ2-1	TRBD2	TRBV5-1	NA	TGCGCCAGCAGCTTGTTCCTAGCGGGAGTGGGTGAGCAGTTCTTC	CASSLFLAGVGEQFF
TRBJ1-1	TRBD1	TRBV15	NA	TGTGCCACCCGGGCGACAGGGGGTAGCACTGAAGCTTTCTTT	CATRATGGSTEAFF
TRBJ1-5	TRBD1	TRBV2	NA	TGTGCCAGCACCAAAGACAGGGGGAATCAGCCCCAGCATTTT	CASTKDRGNQPQHF
TRBJ1-2	TRBD1	TRBV28	NA	TGTGCCAGCAGTTTAATGGGACAGGGTTACTATGGCTACACCTTC	CASSLMGQGYYGYTF
TRBJ1-1	NA	TRBV19	NA	TGTGCCAGTAGTGCCACAGTGAACACTGAAGCTTTCTTT	CASSATVNTEAFF
TRBJ2-3	NA	TRBV28	NA	TGTGCCAGCAGTTCGGGGACATTCCCAGATACGCAGTATTTT	CASSSGTFPDTQYF
TRBJ2-7	TRBD1	TRBV29-1	NA	TGCAGCGCCTGGGGGACAGCTTACTACGAGCAGTACTTC	CSAWGTAYYEQYF
TRBJ2-2	NA	TRBV5-6	NA	TGTGCCAGCAGCCGTTGGGCAGCCGCGGCCGGGGAGCTGTTTTTT	CASSRWAAAAGELFF
TRBJ1-1	TRBD1	TRBV30	NA	TGTGCCTGGAACACAGGGGGTTTAAGGAACACTGAAGCTTTCTTT	CAWNTGGLRNTEAFF
TRBJ1-1	NA	TRBV6-1	NA	TGTGCCAGCAGTCTTAGAGGGTACGAAGCTTTCTTT	CASSLRGYEAFF
TRBJ1-4	NA	TRBV5-1	NA	TGCGCCAGCAGCTTAGGGGCCAGATCAACTAATGAAAAACTGTTTTTT	CASSLGARSTNEKLFF
TRBJ1-2	NA	TRBV5-1	NA	TGCGCCAGCAGTCCACAGGTTCTCTATGGCTACACCTTC	CASSPQVLYGYTF
TRBJ1-1	NA	TRBV6-6	NA	TGTGCCAGCAGTTACGAGAGCGGCACTGAAGCTTTCTTT	CASSYESGTEAFF
TRBJ1-5	NA	TRBV30	NA	TGTGCCTGTTCCGAGGGGCAGCTTGATCAGCCCCAGCATTTT	CACSEGQLDQPQHF
TRBJ2-7	NA	TRBV5-5	NA	TGTGCCAGCAGCTTAGTCGTTTCCTACGAGCAGTACTTC	CASSLVVSYEQYF
TRBJ1-4	NA	TRBV28	NA	TGTGCCAGCAGTTTCCAACGCCGGGCCCAATACTTT	CASSFQRRAQYF
TRBJ1-1	NA	TRBV7-2	NA	TGTGCCAGCAGCTTGTACACTGAAGCTTTCTTT	CASSLYTEAFF
TRBJ1-2	NA	TRBV25-1	few	TGTGCCAGCAGGCCAACCGAAATTCTAAACTATGGCTACACCTTC	CASRPTEILNYGYTF
TRBJ2-7	TRBD2	TRBV30	NA	TGTGCCTGGAGACTAGCGGGCCTTTACGAGCAGTACTTC	CAWRLAGLYEQYF
TRBJ1-1	NA	TRBV7-9	NA	TGTGCCAGCAGCCAACAGACCATCGGTGAAGCTTTCTTT	CASSQQTIGEAFF
TRBJ2-3	NA	TRBV5-1	NA	TGCGCCAGCAGCTTGATGACACCGCGCACAGATACGCAGTATTTT	CASSLMTPRTDTQYF
TRBJ1-1	NA	TRBV30	NA	TGTGCCTGGAGTGTTGAGGGTGTCACTGAAGCTTTCTTT	CAWSVEGVTEAFF
TRBJ1-5	NA	TRBV15	NA	TGTGCCACCAGCAGAGATCTAGGCAGCAATCAGCCCCAGCATTTT	CATSRDLGSNQPQHF
TRBJ2-7	TRBD1	TRBV18	NA	TGTGCCAGCTTACAGGGGGAACCGGCCTACGAGCAGTACTTC	CASLQGEPAYEQYF
TRBJ2-3	NA	TRBV7-2	NA	TGTGCCAGCAGCTTATACCTGGGGAGTGGCACAGATACGCAGTATTTT	CASSLYLGSGTDTQYF
TRBJ2-7	NA	TRBV12-5	NA	TGTGCTAGTGGTTTGTATTCAGGACTCTTGGCTCCGGAGCAGTACTTC	CASGLYSGLLAPEQYF
TRBJ1-1	TRBD1	TRBV5-1	NA	TGCGCCAGCAGGACAGGGGCGACGAACACTGAAGCTTTCTTT	CASRTGATNTEAFF
TRBJ2-1	TRBD2	TRBV5-1	once	TGCGCCAGCAGCCCTAGCGGGAACCCCAATGAGCAGTTCTTC	CASSPSGNPNEQFF
TRBJ2-2	NA	TRBV30	NA	TGTGCCTGGGGGGGCGCGTCGGCCGGGGAGCTGTTTTTT	CAWGGASAGELFF
TRBJ1-2	NA	TRBV21-1	NA	TGTGCCAGCAGCAAAGTGGAGGTCTATGGCTACACCTTC	CASSKVEVYGYTF
TRBJ1-2	TRBD1	TRBV4-1	NA	TGCGCCAGCAGCCAAGATCGCGACAGGGGAAGAGGCTACACCTTC	CASSQDRDRGRGYTF
TRBJ2-7	NA	TRBV5-4	NA	TGTGCCAGCAGCACAGGACAGTACGAGCAGTACTTC	CASSTGQYEQYF